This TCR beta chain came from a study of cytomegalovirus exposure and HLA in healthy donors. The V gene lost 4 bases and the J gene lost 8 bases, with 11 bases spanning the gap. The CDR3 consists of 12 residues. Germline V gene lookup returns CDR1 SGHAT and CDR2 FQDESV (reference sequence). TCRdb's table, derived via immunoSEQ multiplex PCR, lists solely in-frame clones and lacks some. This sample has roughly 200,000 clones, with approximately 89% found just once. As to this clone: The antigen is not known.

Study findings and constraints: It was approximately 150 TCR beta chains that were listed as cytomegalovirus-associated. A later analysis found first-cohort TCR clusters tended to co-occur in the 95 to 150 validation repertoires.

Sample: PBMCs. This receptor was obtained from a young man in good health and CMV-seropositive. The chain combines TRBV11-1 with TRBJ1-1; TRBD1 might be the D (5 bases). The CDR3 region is CASSWGNGEAFF. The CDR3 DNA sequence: TGTGCCAGCAGCTGGGGGAATGGGGAAGCTTTCTTT.